The 11 T cell receptor beta chains below were found in one sample sequenced in a study of OX40 agonist ivuxolimab in advanced cancers. Clones were read by immunoSEQ multiplex PCR, and TCRdb kept only the in-frame ones, dropping some. This sample has 65,000 to 70,000 clones, with approximately 93% found just once. The specimen was CD4+ or CD8+ T cells sorted from blood, collected in a trial of the OX40 agonist ivuxolimab. The source is an adult with an advanced solid tumor such as melanoma, head and neck, liver or kidney cancer.

V and J are TRBV7-2 and TRBJ1-4; no firm D call. V was shortened by 5 bases and J by 4 bases, with 11 bases between the two germline ends. The CDR3 is 14 residues long. Germline-derived CDR1 and CDR2 are SGHTA and FQGNSA. This chain's CDR3 is CASSLRSVNEKLFF. The CDR3 DNA is TGTGCCAGCAGCCTAAGGTCCGTTAATGAAAAACTGTTTTTT.

This clone was picked up one time. The CDR3 DNA is TGTGCCTGGAGTCCGGCGGCTGTCGGGGAGCTGTTTTTT. Translation: CAWSPAAVGELFF. The chain links TRBV30 to TRBJ2-2; the D is unclear. Between the trimmed V and J ends, which lost 2 bases and 7 bases, there was a span of 11 bases. This CDR3 contains 13 residues. Germline CDR1 is GTSNPN and CDR2 is SVGIG (reference sequence).

This chain uses TRBV19 with TRBJ1-2, with a weak D call TRBD1 (5 bases). The CDR3 runs 15 residues. The V end was cut by 5 bases, the J end by 2 bases, with 15 bases between. The germline CDR1 and CDR2 sequences are LNHDA and SQIVND (reference sequence). This chain's CDR3 is CASSAYSGGNYGYTF. Here the CDR3 DNA reads TGTGCCAGTAGTGCTTACAGTGGGGGGAACTATGGCTACACCTTC.

In the case of this clone: An end of the junction differs from the germline gene, which may be a read error. The chain carries TRBV7-7 and TRBJ2-1; 14 positions agree with TRBD2. Looked up from germline, CDR1 is SSHAT and CDR2 is FNYEAQ (reference sequence). CDR3 size: 15 residues. The CDR3 loop reads CASSPGLAGAHEQFF. CDR3 DNA: TGTGCTAGCAGCCCGGGACTAGCGGGAGCCCACGAGCAGTTCTTC.

Notes on this clone: Relative to the germline gene, one junction end is altered; a read error may explain this. The rearrangement uses TRBV28 and TRBJ2-7; tentatively, D is TRBD1 (6 bases). CDR1 is MDHEN, CDR2 SYDVKM, per germline. This CDR3 has 12 residues. CDR3 sequence (DNA): TGTGCCAGCAGCAGGCCCGGGACATCTTTTAACTTC. Its translation: CASSRPGTSFNF.

The gene calls are TRBV27 and TRBJ1-1; perhaps TRBD1 as D (5 bases). CDR3 length equals 14 residues. V was clipped by 6 bases and J by 1 base, with 12 bases between them. Germline V CDR1 and CDR2: MNHEY, SMNVEV (reference sequence). DNA for the CDR3: TGTGCCAGCAGCCCAGGGTTTCAGAACACTGAAGCTTTCTTT. Translation: CASSPGFQNTEAFF.

The V gene is TRBV9, the J gene TRBJ2-5; TRBD2 matches 8 bases. The CDR3 length is 15 residues. The germline V gene has CDR1 SGDLS and CDR2 YYNGEE. Trimming at V came to 0 bases and at J to 2 bases, leaving 3 bases not matched to a gene. DNA for the CDR3: TGTGCCAGCAGCGTAGGTGCTAGCGGGCAAGAGACCCAGTACTTC. The encoded protein is CASSVGASGQETQYF.

This clone has a single count. This chain joins TRBV28 and TRBJ2-1, with TRBD1 matching 9 bases. This CDR3 region has 12 residues. V shed 2 bases, J shed 16 bases, and the junction held 6 bases outside the gene matches. Per germline, CDR1 MDHEN and CDR2 SYDVKM. CDR3 DNA sequence: TGTGCCAGCAGTTTAATGGACAGGGGCCAATTCTTC. It specifies CASSLMDRGQFF. The full variable domain, its missing parts supplied by reference TRBV28 and TRBJ2-1, is DVKVTQSSRYLVKRTGEKVFLECVQDMDHENMFWYRQDPGLGLRLIYFSYDVKMKEKGDIPEGYSVSREKKERFSLILESASTNQTSMYLCASSLMDRGQFFGPGTRLTVL.

The chain employs TRBV15 and TRBJ1-5; 9 bases are shared with TRBD1. Germline V lookup: CDR1 LNHNV, CDR2 YYDKDF (reference sequence). The CDR3 consists of 18 residues. V lost 3 bases, J lost 1 base, and 10 bases stayed unmatched. In DNA form, the CDR3 reads TGTGCCACCAGCAGTGGTCGACAGGGGGTAGGAAGCAATCAGCCCCAGCATTTT. This sequence encodes CATSSGRQGVGSNQPQHF.

The chain recombines TRBV9 with TRBJ2-2; perhaps TRBD1 as D (6 bases). Trimming stripped 2 bases from V and 5 bases from J, with 19 bases between. CDR1 and CDR2 from the germline V gene are SGDLS and YYNGEE. The CDR3 loop spans 17 amino acids. CDR3 amino acids: CASSVETGARGTGELFF. The CDR3 bases are TGTGCCAGCAGCGTGGAGACAGGTGCCCGAGGAACCGGGGAGCTGTTTTTT.

This chain links TRBV11-3 with TRBJ2-1; 14 bases are shared with TRBD2. This CDR3 is 18 amino acids long. J gave up 5 bases and V 2 bases, and 8 bases lay outside the gene matches. Germline loops: CDR1 SGHNT, CDR2 YENEEA. The CDR3 DNA reads TGTGCCAGCAGCTTAATGCGACTAGCGGGAGGGTCCAACAATGAGCAGTTCTTC. Its translation: CASSLMRLAGGSNNEQFF.